Listed here is a single T cell receptor (beta chain). No antigen is known for it. With V trimmed by 5 bases and J by 2 bases, 7 bases remained unmatched. CDR1 PRHDT and CDR2 FYEKMQ come from the germline V gene (reference sequence). The CDR3 covers 16 residues. This sample is part of a study of post-analysis software for immune sequencing data. The library was made from cDNA and included unique molecular identifiers. TCRdb re-derived calls from the PCR reads in MiXCR, one entry per CDR3 protein. Of under 200,000 distinct CDR3 sequences detected, about 36% appear once; the ten largest clones hold roughly 28%. Regarding the study as a whole: When compared against controls, multiple sclerosis patients showed significantly lower normalized Chao1 diversity. By F measure, samples from a shared preparation batch strongly co-clustered.

The origin of this receptor is a girl aged 5-17 years with multiple sclerosis. This chain uses TRBV13 with TRBJ2-3, with 10 bases aligning to TRBD2. The material was blood, obtained after autologous hematopoietic stem cell transplantation. CDR3 region: CASSVGLADITDTQYF. CDR3 in DNA: TGTGCCAGCAGCGTCGGACTAGCGGACATCACAGATACGCAGTATTTT.